These 6 T cell receptor beta chains originate from one sample sequenced in a study of OX40 agonist ivuxolimab in advanced cancers. Profiling relied on immunoSEQ multiplex PCR, and the TCRdb table lists in-frame clones only, not all of them. The sample lists some 66,000 clones, about 80% occurring once. Sample: CD4+ or CD8+ T cells sorted from blood, taken in a trial of the OX40 agonist ivuxolimab. The receptors come from an adult with an advanced solid tumor such as melanoma, head and neck, liver or kidney cancer.

The rearrangement joins TRBV9 to TRBJ2-1; 10 positions agree with TRBD1. CDR1 is SGDLS, CDR2 YYNGEE, per germline. The CDR3 runs 14 residues. V shed 0 bases, J shed 6 bases, and the junction held 0 bases outside the gene matches. CDR3 loop: CASSVGQGANEQFF. The CDR3 DNA follows: TGTGCCAGCAGCGTAGGACAGGGGGCCAATGAGCAGTTCTTC.

This rearrangement joins TRBV11-1 to TRBJ2-3; 11 bases agree with TRBD2. Trimming at V came to 3 bases and at J to 3 bases, leaving 2 bases not matched to a gene. CDR1 and CDR2 from the germline V gene are SGHAT and FQDESV (reference sequence). CDR3 size: 15 residues. The chain's CDR3 is CASSFIAGGTDTQYF. For the CDR3, the DNA is TGTGCCAGCAGCTTCATAGCGGGAGGGACAGATACGCAGTATTTT.

This sequence joins TRBV28 and TRBJ2-1; D possibly matches TRBD1 or TRBD2 (5 bases each). V shed 5 bases and J shed 4 bases, with 18 bases lying between them. CDR3 length: 16 residues. The germline gives CDR1 MDHEN, CDR2 SYDVKM. CDR3 bases: TGTGCCAGCAGTGCCCGGTGGGACGGAACATACAATGAGCAGTTCTTC. Encoded protein: CASSARWDGTYNEQFF. The whole variable domain, filled in from reference TRBV28 and TRBJ2-1, reads DVKVTQSSRYLVKRTGEKVFLECVQDMDHENMFWYRQDPGLGLRLIYFSYDVKMKEKGDIPEGYSVSREKKERFSLILESASTNQTSMYLCASSARWDGTYNEQFFGPGTRLTVL.

The rearrangement links TRBV2 to TRBJ1-6; D not certain. Trimming left V 7 bases short and J 0 bases short, with 10 bases between. Germline-derived CDR1 and CDR2 are SNHLY and FYNNEI. The CDR3 has 15 residues. The CDR3, as DNA: TGTGCCAGCATTCGAGATTACTCCTATAATTCACCCCTCCACTTT. It is translated as CASIRDYSYNSPLHF. The entire variable domain, with the rest obtained from reference TRBV2 and TRBJ1-6, is as follows: EPEVTQTPSHQVTQMGQEVILRCVPISNHLYFYWYRQILGQKVEFLVSFYNNEISEKSEIFDDQFSVERPDGSNFTLKIRSTKLEDSAMYFCASIRDYSYNSPLHFGNGTRLTVT.

This clone turned up a few times. The V gene is TRBV18, the J gene TRBJ1-2; D remains ambiguous. The CDR3 is 13 amino acids. In germline, CDR1 is KGHSH, CDR2 LQKENI. The V gene lost 2 bases and the J gene lost 2 bases, with 6 bases spanning the gap. The CDR3 here is CASSPGSNYGYTF. The DNA of the CDR3 is TGTGCCAGCTCACCAGGGTCGAACTATGGCTACACCTTC.

The V call is TRBV5-1, the J call TRBJ2-2, with TRBD2 as a possible D gene (5 bases). The CDR3 runs 15 residues. Germline assignment: CDR1 SGHRS and CDR2 YFSETQ. V was trimmed by 5 bases and J by 4 bases, leaving 15 bases between them. CDR3 bases: TGCGCCAGCAGACCAACCGAGGGTTCCACCGGGGAGCTGTTTTTT. Protein sequence: CASRPTEGSTGELFF.